This T cell receptor (beta chain) is drawn from a study of blood T cell repertoires in COVID-19. Across the study: Collection of acute and convalescent COVID-19 samples took place in the United States, Italy and Spain. From T cells, B-cell-depleted T cells, or PBMCs came the material, which was cDNA or gDNA.

Original data processing: Counts of nucleated cells, estimated from reference gene primer amplification, were obtained. The protocol was immunoSEQ multiplex PCR, while the TCRdb copy is restricted to in-frame clones and leaves out a portion. That table furnishes V, J and clone size, whereas the DNA furnished D and trimming. The data show hundreds of thousands of clones, just over 85% seen once. CDR1 and CDR2 (germline): MNHEY, SVGAGI. The junction had 8 bases not matched to a gene; V was cut back by 7 bases and J by 2 bases. The CDR3 is made up of 15 amino acids. Material: peripheral blood. The gene calls are TRBV6-5 and TRBJ1-2, with 9 bases matching TRBD1. The sequence derives from a woman aged 25 to 39 with active or convalescent COVID-19. The CDR3 loop reads CASNPGQGPNYGYTF. DNA of the CDR3: TGTGCCAGCAACCCGGGACAGGGTCCGAACTATGGCTACACCTTC.